This T cell receptor (beta chain) originates from a study of blood T cell repertoires in COVID-19. Only in-frame clones appear in the TCRdb table, and some are missing; sequencing was by immunoSEQ multiplex PCR. Of around 70,000 clones in the sample, 70% to 90% were seen once. V was pared by 5 bases and J by 9 bases, with 7 bases of the junction left unmatched. This CDR3 is 14 amino acids long. CDR1 is LNHDA, CDR2 SQIVND, per germline (reference sequence). The chain recombines TRBV19 with TRBJ2-1, with 10 positions matching TRBD2. This clonotype was obtained from a man aged 30-40 years with acute or convalescent COVID-19. Sequencing was done on a sample of peripheral blood. The CDR3: CASSLSGRGAEQFF. The CDR3 DNA reads TGTGCCAGTAGTTTAAGCGGGAGGGGGGCTGAGCAGTTCTTC.